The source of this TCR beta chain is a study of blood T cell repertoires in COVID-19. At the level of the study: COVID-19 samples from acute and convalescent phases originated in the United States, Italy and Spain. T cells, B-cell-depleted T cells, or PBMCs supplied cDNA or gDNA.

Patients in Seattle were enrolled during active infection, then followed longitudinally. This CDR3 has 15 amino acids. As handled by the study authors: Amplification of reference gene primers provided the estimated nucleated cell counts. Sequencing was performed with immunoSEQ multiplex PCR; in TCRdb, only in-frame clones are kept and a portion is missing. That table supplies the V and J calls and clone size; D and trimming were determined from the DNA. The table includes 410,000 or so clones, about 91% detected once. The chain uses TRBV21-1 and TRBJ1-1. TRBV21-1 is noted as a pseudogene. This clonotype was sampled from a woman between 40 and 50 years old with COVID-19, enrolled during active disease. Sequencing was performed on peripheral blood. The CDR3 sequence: CASMTAIAKDTEAFF. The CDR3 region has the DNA TGTGCCAGCATGACGGCGATAGCGAAGGACACTGAAGCTTTCTTT.